Listed here are 20 T cell receptor beta chains from one sample, sequenced in a study of T cells in Graves' hyperthyroidism and ophthalmopathy. Researchers took RNA transcripts and amplified the TCR beta CDR3 regions from them. The HTBI primer set served for first-round RT-PCR of the TCR CDR3. TCRdb passed the multiplex PCR reads through MiXCR, listing each CDR3 protein once. Of about 250,000 distinct CDR3 sequences in the sample, approximately 23% were seen once. Sequenced: blood. Source of these receptors: a man between 25 and 39 years old with Graves' ophthalmopathy.

This clonotype was counted between two and nine times. Since a much larger clone is just one base distant, this may be a read error. The rearrangement joins TRBV5-6 to TRBJ1-1; D unresolved. The ends were cut back, 7 bases at V and 4 bases at J, with 20 bases in the middle. The CDR3 length is 15 residues. Looked up from germline, CDR1 is SGHDT and CDR2 is YYEEEE. The CDR3: CASAAERFGITEAFF. CDR3 nucleotides: TGTGCCAGCGCCGCGGAGCGATTTGGGATCACTGAAGCTTTCTTT.

This clonotype was observed many times. The V call is TRBV2, the J call TRBJ2-1; 7 bases match TRBD2. After removal of 2 bases from V and 6 bases from J, the junction contained 4 bases not matched to a gene. Germline V lookup: CDR1 SNHLY, CDR2 FYNNEI. The CDR3 consists of 14 residues. CDR3 protein: CASSERDYFNEQFF. The CDR3 DNA reads TGTGCCAGCAGTGAACGGGACTACTTCAATGAGCAGTTCTTC.

This clonotype showed up many times. This chain joins TRBV28 and TRBJ2-7; 12 bases line up with TRBD2. The CDR3 consists of 15 residues. The V segment lost 7 bases and the J segment 4 bases; nucleotides outside the gene matches: 8. Germline lookup yields CDR1 MDHEN and CDR2 SYDVKM. The CDR3 is CASKRGLAGSYEQYF. The CDR3 nucleotides read TGTGCCAGCAAAAGGGGACTAGCGGGTTCTTACGAGCAGTACTTC.

This clonotype was observed a handful of times. V and J are TRBV5-1 and TRBJ2-2; no firm D call. CDR1 is SGHRS and CDR2 is YFSETQ in the germline V gene. The CDR3 is 13 residues long. V gave up 4 bases and J gave up 2 bases, with 6 bases separating them. The CDR3 loop reads CASSTDNTGELFF. In DNA, the CDR3 is TGCGCCAGCAGCACCGACAACACCGGGGAGCTGTTTTTT.

The V call is TRBV4-1, the J call TRBJ2-1; D gene ambiguous. In germline, CDR1 is MGHRA, CDR2 YSYEKL. The CDR3 length is 17 residues. Trimming removed 2 bases from V and 6 bases from J, with 20 bases in between. CDR3 sequence reads: CASSQLDMGFRSNEQFF. CDR3 DNA: TGCGCCAGCAGCCAATTGGATATGGGGTTTCGTAGCAATGAGCAGTTCTTC.

Only a few counts were recorded for this clonotype. V gene TRBV27 combines with J gene TRBJ1-1, with 7 bases matching TRBD1. CDR1 is MNHEY and CDR2 is SMNVEV in the germline V gene (reference sequence). CDR3 length: 11 amino acids. Losses at the gene ends were 8 bases for V and 6 bases for J; bases not matched to a gene: 3. CDR3 DNA: TGTGCCAGCCTCAGGGGGGCTGAAGCTTTCTTT. Translation: CASLRGAEAFF.

This clonotype was recorded only once. A much larger clone differs from this one at a single base, so this may be a read error. This chain uses TRBV27 with TRBJ1-1; a weak D match, TRBD1 (6 bases). V shed 6 bases and J shed 0 bases, with 8 bases lying between them. The CDR3 covers 13 residues. In germline, CDR1 is MNHEY, CDR2 SMNVEV (reference sequence). The CDR3 nucleotides read TGTGCCAGCAGCCAGGGGATGAACACTGAAGCTTTCTTT. Encoded protein: CASSQGMNTEAFF.

This clonotype was observed many times. The chain employs TRBV2 and TRBJ2-1, with TRBD2 matching over 14 bases. The CDR3 has 13 residues. Germline-derived CDR1 and CDR2 are SNHLY and FYNNEI. J gave up 7 bases and V 9 bases, and 2 bases lay outside the gene matches. The CDR3 DNA reads TGTGCCAGGGGGACTAGCGGGAGAAATGAGCAGTTCTTC. This gives the protein CARGTSGRNEQFF.

The genes are TRBV11-2 and TRBJ2-5; D is ambiguous. CDR1 SGHAT and CDR2 FQNNGV come from the germline V gene. Deletions cut 3 bases from V and 4 bases from J, with 9 bases between. This CDR3 comprises 13 residues. The CDR3 reads CASSFSWGETQYF. CDR3 coding DNA: TGTGCCAGCAGCTTCTCATGGGGAGAGACCCAGTACTTC.

The rearrangement joins TRBV2 to TRBJ2-2, with 7 bases fitting TRBD1. J lost 7 bases, V lost 6 bases, and 11 bases had no gene match. Per the germline V gene, CDR1 is SNHLY and CDR2 is FYNNEI. This CDR3 comprises 15 residues. The CDR3 reads CASRMTGNLVGELFF. The CDR3 nucleotides are TGTGCCAGCAGGATGACAGGGAATTTGGTCGGGGAGCTGTTTTTT.

This clonotype came up a few times. Here the CDR3 reads CASSRGLLSYNEQFF. In DNA, the CDR3 is TGTGCCTCATCTCGGGGGCTACTCTCCTACAATGAGCAGTTCTTC. This chain joins TRBV6-1 and TRBJ2-1, with D perhaps matching TRBD1 or TRBD2 (6 bases each). Per germline, CDR1 MNHNS and CDR2 SASEGT. The V end was cut by 11 bases, the J end by 0 bases, with 17 bases between. The CDR3 has 15 amino acids.

The sample holds a few counts of this clonotype. This chain links TRBV7-9 with TRBJ2-6, with a possible D match to TRBD2 (5 bases). V lost 2 bases and J lost 4, with 9 bases in between. The CDR3 runs to 15 residues. Germline assignment: CDR1 SEHNR and CDR2 FQNEAQ (reference sequence). The CDR3 reads CASSLTGKGANVLTF. Written as DNA, the CDR3 is TGTGCCAGCAGCTTAACCGGGAAGGGGGCCAACGTCCTGACTTTC.

This clonotype was counted ten times or more. The rearrangement joins TRBV3-1 to TRBJ1-1, with a possible D match to TRBD1 (5 bases). The V gene's germline CDR1 is LGHDT and CDR2 YNNKEL (reference sequence). The V and J ends lost 11 bases and 4 bases respectively, with 17 bases between them. This CDR3 region has 13 residues. The CDR3 region has the DNA TGTGCCGTACAGCGGACACCAGGCACTGAAGCTTTCTTT. Translation: CAVQRTPGTEAFF.

The chain has TRBV3-1 and TRBJ1-5; D not certain. Per the germline V gene, CDR1 is LGHDT and CDR2 is YNNKEL (reference sequence). V lost 0 bases and J lost 3, with 18 bases in between. The CDR3 runs 18 residues. CDR3 nucleotides: TGTGCCAGCAGCCAAGAGGGCCGCGCCCGGGAACTCAATCAGCCCCAGCATTTT. Translated: CASSQEGRARELNQPQHF.

Only a few counts were recorded for this clonotype. The V and J genes are TRBV29-1 and TRBJ2-2; D is uncertain. This CDR3 is built from 15 residues. Germline V CDR1 and CDR2: SQVTM, ANQGSEA. The V end was cut by 5 bases, the J end by 0 bases, with 13 bases between. The DNA for the CDR3 is TGCAGCGTTCCTTCTTTTGCTTCGAACACCGGGGAGCTGTTTTTT. Protein sequence: CSVPSFASNTGELFF.

This clonotype was seen a few times. This sequence joins TRBV20-1 and TRBJ1-2; no clear D. Germline V gene data show CDR1 as DFQATT and CDR2 as SNEGSKA (reference sequence). The CDR3 covers 12 residues. The V and J ends lost 3 bases and 14 bases respectively, with 19 bases between them. CDR3 in amino acids: CSASGEAPAGTF. The CDR3 DNA reads TGCAGTGCTAGCGGAGAGGCGCCGGCGGGAACCTTC.

The V call is TRBV9, the J call TRBJ1-2; D is perhaps TRBD1 (6 bases). V lost 0 bases and J lost 8, with 11 bases in between. Germline CDR1 is SGDLS and CDR2 is YYNGEE. The CDR3 runs to 13 residues. Here the CDR3 DNA reads TGTGCCAGCAGCGTAGATCAGGGGAGAGGCTACACCTTC. It specifies CASSVDQGRGYTF. The full variable domain, in which reference TRBV9 and TRBJ1-2 provide the parts outside the CDR3, is DSGVTQTPKHLITATGQRVTLRCSPRSGDLSVYWYQQSLDQGLQFLIQYYNGEERAKGNILERFSAQQFPDLHSELNLSSLELGDSALYFCASSVDQGRGYTFGSGTRLTVV.

There are many counts of this clonotype. The rearrangement joins TRBV11-3 to TRBJ2-5; 8 positions match TRBD2. This CDR3 has 16 residues. CDR1 is SGHNT, CDR2 YENEEA, per germline. The V and J ends lost 0 bases and 9 bases, in that order; junction bases with no gene match: 12. In nucleotides, the CDR3 is TGTGCCAGCAGCTTAGATGACACAGCGGGGGAATGGGCCCAGTACTTC. The encoded protein is CASSLDDTAGEWAQYF.

This rearrangement joins TRBV12-3 or TRBV12-4 to TRBJ1-2, with a weak D call TRBD1 (5 bases). There are 14 residues in the CDR3. V was cut by 6 bases and J by 4 bases, with 15 bases left in between. CDR3 amino acids: CASRSRDSAYGYTF. In DNA, the CDR3 is TGTGCCAGCAGGTCTCGGGACTCGGCCTATGGCTACACCTTC.

V usage is TRBV7-3 and J usage is TRBJ2-1; D is tentatively TRBD1 or TRBD2 (5 bases each). Per germline, CDR1 SGHTA and CDR2 FQGTGA. Between the trimmed V and J ends, which lost 6 bases and 6 bases, there was a span of 18 bases. The CDR3 length is 15 residues. CDR3 region: CASSQEGLDTNEQFF. CDR3 sequence (DNA): TGTGCCAGCAGTCAGGAAGGACTGGACACCAATGAGCAGTTCTTC.